What follows are 10 T cell receptor beta chains derived from one specimen sequenced in a study of cytomegalovirus exposure and HLA in healthy donors. Clones were sequenced by immunoSEQ multiplex PCR, and TCRdb holds only the in-frame ones, with some missing. The data contain hundreds of thousands of clones, approximately 84% of them singletons. Material for sequencing was PBMCs. Every receptor here comes from a man between 18 and 29 years old in good health and CMV-seropositive.

The chain employs TRBV2 and TRBJ1-1; D perhaps matches TRBD1 (6 bases). This CDR3 is 15 amino acids long. The germline V and J ends were trimmed by 6 bases and 0 bases, with 14 bases remaining between them. From germline, CDR1 is SNHLY and CDR2 FYNNEI. This CDR3 reads CASSGGTNMNTEAFF. CDR3 DNA sequence: TGTGCCAGCAGCGGCGGGACAAACATGAACACTGAAGCTTTCTTT. The variable domain in full, with the rest retrieved from reference TRBV2 and TRBJ1-1, is EPEVTQTPSHQVTQMGQEVILRCVPISNHLYFYWYRQILGQKVEFLVSFYNNEISEKSEIFDDQFSVERPDGSNFTLKIRSTKLEDSAMYFCASSGGTNMNTEAFFGQGTRLTVV.

This CDR3 is CASSLAPGEIYGYTF. The CDR3 coding sequence is TGTGCCAGCAGCTTAGCGCCGGGAGAGATCTATGGCTACACCTTC. The V and J genes are TRBV7-2 and TRBJ1-2; D is unresolved. The CDR3 is 15 residues long. CDR1 and CDR2 from the germline V gene are SGHTA and FQGNSA. Trimming shortened V by 0 bases and J by 4 bases, and 12 bases separated the two germline ends.

This clone was observed a handful of times. The V gene is TRBV7-9, the J gene TRBJ1-2; tentative D call: TRBD1 (5 bases). Trimming pared 10 bases from V and 4 bases from J, leaving 19 bases between. CDR1 is SEHNR and CDR2 is FQNEAQ in the germline V gene (reference sequence). This CDR3 spans 14 amino acids. CDR3 nucleotides: TGTGCCACCGGGGCGGGAGGGGCCCTCTATGGCTACACCTTC. Translation: CATGAGGALYGYTF. The variable domain in full, with the rest retrieved from reference TRBV7-9 and TRBJ1-2, is DTGVSQNPRHKITKRGQNVTFRCDPISEHNRLYWYRQTLGQGPEFLTYFQNEAQLEKSRLLSDRFSAERPKGSFSTLEIQRTEQGDSAMYLCATGAGGALYGYTFGSGTRLTVV.

The CDR3 reads CASSIEMRLYGYTF. The CDR3 coding sequence is TGTGCCAGTAGTATCGAGATGAGACTATATGGCTACACCTTC. The V and J genes are TRBV19 and TRBJ1-2; D is unresolved. The V end was cut by 3 bases, the J end by 5 bases, with 13 bases between. The CDR3 has 14 amino acids. The germline V gene has CDR1 LNHDA and CDR2 SQIVND (reference sequence).

The chain carries TRBV9 and TRBJ2-7; D is undetermined. Germline values: CDR1 SGDLS, CDR2 YYNGEE. The CDR3 is 12 residues long. Trimming removed 4 bases at V and 5 bases at J, with 10 bases between. CDR3 region: CASSKAGDEQYF. CDR3 nucleotide sequence: TGTGCCAGCAGCAAGGCTGGGGACGAGCAGTACTTC. The full variable domain, completed using reference TRBV9 and TRBJ2-7, is DSGVTQTPKHLITATGQRVTLRCSPRSGDLSVYWYQQSLDQGLQFLIQYYNGEERAKGNILERFSAQQFPDLHSELNLSSLELGDSALYFCASSKAGDEQYFGPGTRLTVT.

V usage is TRBV29-1 and J usage is TRBJ1-4; 7 nucleotides align to TRBD1. J was trimmed by 6 bases and V by 7 bases; bases with no gene match: 8. The CDR3 covers 13 residues. CDR1 SQVTM and CDR2 ANQGSEA come from the germline V gene. CDR3 nucleotides: TGCAGCGCACTGACAGGGCCCGATGAAAAACTGTTTTTT. Amino acid sequence: CSALTGPDEKLFF.

This clone has only a few counts. The V and J genes are TRBV5-6 and TRBJ2-3; either TRBD1 or TRBD2 may supply D (5 bases each). Trimming removed 4 bases from V and 2 bases from J, with 17 bases in between. Germline V gene lookup returns CDR1 SGHDT and CDR2 YYEEEE. The CDR3 extends over 16 amino acids. CDR3 sequence (DNA): TGTGCCAGCAGCCCCTCGGGACGGAAAAACACAGATACGCAGTATTTT. Its translation is CASSPSGRKNTDTQYF.

V usage is TRBV5-1 and J usage is TRBJ2-3; weak D call: TRBD1 (5 bases). V was pared by 3 bases and J by 1 base, with 12 bases between. Germline V gives CDR1 SGHRS, CDR2 YFSETQ. The CDR3 has 15 residues. The CDR3 loop is CASSWVGAGTDTQYF. The DNA of the CDR3 is TGCGCCAGCAGCTGGGTAGGGGCTGGCACAGATACGCAGTATTTT. Full variable domain (outside the CDR3, taken from reference TRBV5-1 and TRBJ2-3): KAGVTQTPRYLIKTRGQQVTLSCSPISGHRSVSWYQQTPGQGLQFLFEYFSETQRNKGNFPGRFSGRQFSNSRSEMNVSTLELGDSALYLCASSWVGAGTDTQYFGPGTRLTVL.

This sequence joins TRBV5-4 and TRBJ2-7; a weak D match, TRBD2 (6 bases). V dropped 3 bases and J dropped 2 bases, with 12 bases sitting between them. The CDR3 is 14 amino acids. Germline CDR1 SGHNT, CDR2 YYREEE (reference sequence). The CDR3 protein is CASSSGTDTYEQYF. The CDR3 DNA sequence: TGTGCCAGCAGCTCCGGGACTGATACCTACGAGCAGTACTTC.

J is TRBJ1-2 and V is TRBV6-5; D is uncertain. Trimming shortened V by 5 bases and J by 8 bases, and 15 bases separated the two germline ends. The CDR3 spans 13 residues. The germline CDR1 and CDR2 sequences are MNHEY and SVGAGI. The CDR3 protein is CASSERQIGGYTF. The DNA for the CDR3 is TGTGCCAGCAGTGAAAGGCAGATTGGGGGCTACACCTTC.